This TCR beta chain was captured in a study of shared clonotypes between healthy human individuals. Overall study: Samples came from a couple of female and a few male donors aged 18 to 49.

Trimming took off 5 bases at V and 8 bases at J, with 6 bases between the two ends. Germline-derived CDR1 and CDR2 are SEHNR and FQNEAQ (reference sequence). This CDR3 is 10 amino acids long. Profiling relied on immunoSEQ multiplex PCR, and the TCRdb table lists in-frame clones only, not all of them. The repertoire holds roughly 2.1 million clones, with about 92% as singletons. Study conclusions and caveats: Donor clonotype sharing was expected to depend on sequencing depth. Larger richness was generally estimated for naive than memory subsets.

Naive CD8 cells lacked CD45RO, underwent positive selection for CCR7 and left out terminally differentiated effector memory CD45RA+ cells. Turning to this clone: The antigen is not known.

The chain carries TRBV7-9 and TRBJ1-2; D unclear. Sequencing was performed on naive CD8+ T cells from PBMCs. This receptor was taken from a man younger than 30 in good health. Some clones in this sample may be carry-over from other donors' samples. CDR3 DNA sequence: TGTGCCAGCAGCGAGACGGGCTACACCTTC. This gives the protein CASSETGYTF.